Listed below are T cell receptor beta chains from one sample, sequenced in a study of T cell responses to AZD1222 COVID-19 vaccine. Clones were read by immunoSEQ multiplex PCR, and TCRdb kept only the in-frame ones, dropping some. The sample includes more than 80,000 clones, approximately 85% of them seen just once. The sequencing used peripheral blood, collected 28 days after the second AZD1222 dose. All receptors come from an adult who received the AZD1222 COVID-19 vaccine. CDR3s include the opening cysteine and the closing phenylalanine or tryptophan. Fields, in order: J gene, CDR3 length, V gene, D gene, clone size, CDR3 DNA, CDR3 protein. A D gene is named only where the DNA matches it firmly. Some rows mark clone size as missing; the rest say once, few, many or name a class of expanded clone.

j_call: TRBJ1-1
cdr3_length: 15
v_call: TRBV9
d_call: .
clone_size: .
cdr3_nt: TGTGCCAGCAGCGTAGGTGGGACCCTGTGGACTGAAGCTTTCTTT
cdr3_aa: CASSVGGTLWTEAFF

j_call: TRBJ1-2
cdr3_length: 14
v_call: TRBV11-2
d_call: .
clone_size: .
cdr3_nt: TGTGCCAGCAGCTTATCTACAGGGTCGGATGGCTACACCTTC
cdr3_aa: CASSLSTGSDGYTF

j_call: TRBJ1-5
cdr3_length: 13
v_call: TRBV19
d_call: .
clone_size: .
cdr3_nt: TGTGCCAGTAGTACTAATAGCAATCAGCCCCAGCATTTT
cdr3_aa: CASSTNSNQPQHF

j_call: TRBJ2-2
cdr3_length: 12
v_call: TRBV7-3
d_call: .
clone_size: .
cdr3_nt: TGTGCCAGCAGCCGTGGGGCCGGGGAGCTGTTTTTT
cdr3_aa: CASSRGAGELFF

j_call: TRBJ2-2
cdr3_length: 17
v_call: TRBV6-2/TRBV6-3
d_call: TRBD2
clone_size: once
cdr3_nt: TGTGCCAGCAGTGACGGGACTAGCGGGAGTCACGCCGGGGAGCTGTTTTTT
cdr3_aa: CASSDGTSGSHAGELFF

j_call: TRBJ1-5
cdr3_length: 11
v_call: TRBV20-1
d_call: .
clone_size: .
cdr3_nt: TGCAGTGCTAGGCGGGGACAGCCCCAGCATTTT
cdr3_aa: CSARRGQPQHF

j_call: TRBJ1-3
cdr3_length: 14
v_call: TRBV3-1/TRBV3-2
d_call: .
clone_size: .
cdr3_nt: TGTGCCAGCAGCCAAGGGGATCGCGGAAACACCATATATTTT
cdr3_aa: CASSQGDRGNTIYF

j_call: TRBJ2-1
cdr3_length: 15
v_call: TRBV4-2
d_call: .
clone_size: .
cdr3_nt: TGTGCCAGCAGCCAAGATGGATCCGGGGGCTATGAGCAGTTCTTC
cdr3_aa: CASSQDGSGGYEQFF

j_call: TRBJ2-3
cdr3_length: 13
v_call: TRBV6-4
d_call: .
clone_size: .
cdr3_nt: TGTGCCAGCAGTGACTCAATGGGGAGTACGCAGTATTTT
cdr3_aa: CASSDSMGSTQYF

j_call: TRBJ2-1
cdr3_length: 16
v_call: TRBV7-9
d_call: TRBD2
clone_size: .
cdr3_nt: TGTGCCAGCAGCTTAAGCGTGGGTGGAGGACTAGATGAGCAGTTCTTC
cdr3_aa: CASSLSVGGGLDEQFF

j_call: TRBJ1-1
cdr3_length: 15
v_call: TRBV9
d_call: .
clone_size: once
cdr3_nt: TGTGCCAGCAGCCCGAGTATAGCTTCTGACACTGAAGCTTTCTTT
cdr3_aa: CASSPSIASDTEAFF

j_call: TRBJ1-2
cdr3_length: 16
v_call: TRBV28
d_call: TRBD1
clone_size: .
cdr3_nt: TGTGCCAGCAGTTCCCCAGAATCCGGGACAGCCTATGGCTACACCTTC
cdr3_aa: CASSSPESGTAYGYTF

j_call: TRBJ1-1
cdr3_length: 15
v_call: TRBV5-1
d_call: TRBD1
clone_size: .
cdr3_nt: TGCGCCAGCAGCTTGGGAGGGACAGGGGTCACTGAAGCTTTCTTT
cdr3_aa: CASSLGGTGVTEAFF

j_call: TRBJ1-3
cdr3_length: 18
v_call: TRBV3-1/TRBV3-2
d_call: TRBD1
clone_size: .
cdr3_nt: TGTGCCAGCACTCAAAGTCTATCTGGACAGGGGGCTGGAAACACCATATATTTT
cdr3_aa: CASTQSLSGQGAGNTIYF

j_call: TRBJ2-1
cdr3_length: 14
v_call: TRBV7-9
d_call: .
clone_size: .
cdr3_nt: TGTGCCAGCAGCTTAGACCCTGGCCACAATGAGCAGTTCTTC
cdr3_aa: CASSLDPGHNEQFF

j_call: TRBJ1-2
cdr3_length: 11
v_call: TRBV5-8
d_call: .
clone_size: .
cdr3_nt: TGTGCCAGCAGTCGGGGGCTTGGCTACACCTTC
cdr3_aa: CASSRGLGYTF

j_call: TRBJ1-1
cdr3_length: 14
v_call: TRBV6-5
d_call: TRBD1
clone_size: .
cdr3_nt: TGTGCCAGCCGGACAGGGGTATCTGTCACTGAAGCTTTCTTT
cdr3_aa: CASRTGVSVTEAFF

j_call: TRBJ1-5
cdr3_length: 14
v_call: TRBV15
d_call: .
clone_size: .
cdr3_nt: TGTGCCACCAGCAGAGGAAGGGAGGGTCAGCCCCAGCATTTT
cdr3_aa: CATSRGREGQPQHF

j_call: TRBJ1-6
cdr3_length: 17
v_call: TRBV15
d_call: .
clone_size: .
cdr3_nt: TGTGCCACCAGCAGAGATCGGGGACGGGGGGCGGAATCACCCCTCCACTTT
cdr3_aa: CATSRDRGRGAESPLHF

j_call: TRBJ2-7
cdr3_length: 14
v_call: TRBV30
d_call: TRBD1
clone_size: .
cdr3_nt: TGTGCCTGGGGGCCCGGACAGGGCTCCTACGAGCAGTACTTC
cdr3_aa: CAWGPGQGSYEQYF

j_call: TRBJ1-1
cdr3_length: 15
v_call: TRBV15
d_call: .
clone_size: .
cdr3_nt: TGTGCCACCAGCGCACGGACACTCGGGAGCACTGAAGCTTTCTTT
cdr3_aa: CATSARTLGSTEAFF

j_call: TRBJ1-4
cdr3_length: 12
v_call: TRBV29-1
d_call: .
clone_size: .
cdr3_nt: TGCAGCGTTGCCCCTACCGGTGAAAAACTGTTTTTT
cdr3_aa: CSVAPTGEKLFF

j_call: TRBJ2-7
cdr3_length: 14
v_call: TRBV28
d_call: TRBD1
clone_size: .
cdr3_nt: TGTGCCAGCAGCCGGGACAGGGGTCCCTACGAGCAGTACTTC
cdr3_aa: CASSRDRGPYEQYF

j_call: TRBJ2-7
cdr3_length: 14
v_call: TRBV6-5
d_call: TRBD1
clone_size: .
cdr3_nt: TGTGCCAGCAGTTACCGGCAGGGGGCCGGCGAGCAGTACTTC
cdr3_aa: CASSYRQGAGEQYF